The clone carrying this TCR beta chain was counted a single time. Its antigen is unknown. Each patient's relapse followed autologous stem cell transplantation, and brentuximab vedotin exposure varied. The CDR3 contains 13 residues. Germline loops: CDR1 MNHEY, CDR2 SVGAGI. Trimming pared 8 bases from V and 3 bases from J, leaving 11 bases between. This sample stems from a study of PD-1 blockade in classical Hodgkin lymphoma. The study's findings and limits: Partial responders and progressors had significantly lower baseline TCR diversity.

The table came from immunoSEQ multiplex PCR; TCRdb's copy has only in-frame clones and leaves some out. The sample shows approximately 160,000 clones, nearly 80% of them seen only once. This TCR was recovered from a human donor with classical Hodgkin lymphoma. J is TRBJ2-1 and V is TRBV6-5, with a weak D call TRBD2 (6 bases). The sample in question was peripheral blood mononuclear cells (PBMCs), obtained before the second cycle of nivolumab. The CDR3 coding sequence is TGTGCCAGCCGACGGGACTTCTACAATGAGCAGTTCTTC. It translates to CASRRDFYNEQFF.